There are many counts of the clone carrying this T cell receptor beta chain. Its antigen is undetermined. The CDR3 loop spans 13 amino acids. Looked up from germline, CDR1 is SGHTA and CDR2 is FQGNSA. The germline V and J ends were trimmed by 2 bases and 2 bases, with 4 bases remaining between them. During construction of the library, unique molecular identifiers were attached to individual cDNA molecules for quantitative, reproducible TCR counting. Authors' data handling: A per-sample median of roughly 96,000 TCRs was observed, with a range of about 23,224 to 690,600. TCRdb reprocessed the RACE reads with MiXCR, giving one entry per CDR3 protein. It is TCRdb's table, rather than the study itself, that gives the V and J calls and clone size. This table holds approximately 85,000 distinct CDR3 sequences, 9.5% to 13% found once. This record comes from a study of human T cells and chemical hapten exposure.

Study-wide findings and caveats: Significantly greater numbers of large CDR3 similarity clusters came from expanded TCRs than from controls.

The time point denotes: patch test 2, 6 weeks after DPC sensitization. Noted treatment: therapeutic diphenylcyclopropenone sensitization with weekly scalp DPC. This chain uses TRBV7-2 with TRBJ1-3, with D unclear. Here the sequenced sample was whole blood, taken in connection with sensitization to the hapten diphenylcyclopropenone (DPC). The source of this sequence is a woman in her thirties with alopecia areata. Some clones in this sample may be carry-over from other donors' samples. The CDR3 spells CASSLYTGNTIYF. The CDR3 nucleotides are TGTGCCAGCAGCTTATACACTGGAAACACCATATATTTT.